This TCR beta chain comes out of a study of breast tumors, draining lymph nodes, adjacent tissues. The study, taken as a whole, reports: Compared with lymph nodes, tumors were less diverse; compared with nontumor tissue, more. The lymph node origin of tumor T cells was framed as consistent with a hypothesis, not demonstrated.

The CDR3 spans 14 residues. V shed 1 base, J shed 5 bases, and the junction held 6 bases outside the gene matches. Per germline, CDR1 DFQATT and CDR2 SNEGSKA (reference sequence). As to this clonotype: Its antigen is currently unknown.

Samples came from axillary lymph nodes draining the breast cancer. A single record per CDR3 protein comes from TCRdb applying MiXCR to the multiplex PCR reads. The sample lists 190,000 or so distinct CDR3 sequences; over 25% were seen once. Sequencing used axillary lymph node tissue. This TCR was recovered from a female donor with breast cancer. Some clones in this sample may be carry-over from other donors' samples. The rearrangement joins TRBV20-1 to TRBJ2-5; 8 bases are a match to TRBD1. CDR3 sequence (DNA): TGCAGTGCTAGAGTCGGACAGGGTGGGGAGACCCAGTACTTC. It encodes CSARVGQGGETQYF.